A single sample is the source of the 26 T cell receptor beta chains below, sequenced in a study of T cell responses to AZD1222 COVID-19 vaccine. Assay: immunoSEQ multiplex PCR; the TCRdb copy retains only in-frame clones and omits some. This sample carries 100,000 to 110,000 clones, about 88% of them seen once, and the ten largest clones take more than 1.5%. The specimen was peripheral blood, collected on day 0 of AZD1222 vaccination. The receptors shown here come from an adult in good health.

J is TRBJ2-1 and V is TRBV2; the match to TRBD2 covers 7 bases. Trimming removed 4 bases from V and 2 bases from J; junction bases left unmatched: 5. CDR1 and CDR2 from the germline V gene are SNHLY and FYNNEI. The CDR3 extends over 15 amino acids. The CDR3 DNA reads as TGTGCCAGCAGTGGACTAGCTGGTCCCTACAATGAGCAGTTCTTC. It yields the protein CASSGLAGPYNEQFF.

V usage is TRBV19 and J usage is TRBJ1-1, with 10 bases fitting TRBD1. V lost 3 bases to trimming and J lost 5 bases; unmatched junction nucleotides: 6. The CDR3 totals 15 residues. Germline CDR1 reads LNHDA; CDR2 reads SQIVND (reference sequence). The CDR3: CASSIPTGGRTEAFF. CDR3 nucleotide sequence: TGTGCCAGTAGTATCCCGACAGGGGGCCGTACTGAAGCTTTCTTT.

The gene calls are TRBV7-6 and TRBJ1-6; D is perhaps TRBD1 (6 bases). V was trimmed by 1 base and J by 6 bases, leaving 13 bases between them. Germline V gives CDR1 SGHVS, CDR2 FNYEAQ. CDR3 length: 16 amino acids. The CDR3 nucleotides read TGTGCCAGCAGCTTAGAGGGGGGCAGGTTTAATTCACCCCTCCACTTT. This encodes CASSLEGGRFNSPLHF.

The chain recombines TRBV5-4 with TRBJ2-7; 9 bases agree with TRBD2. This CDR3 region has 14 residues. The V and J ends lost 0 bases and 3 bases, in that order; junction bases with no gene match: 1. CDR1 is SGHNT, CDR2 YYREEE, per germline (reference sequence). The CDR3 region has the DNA TGTGCCAGCAGCTTGGATAGCGGGAGCTACGAGCAGTACTTC. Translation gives CASSLDSGSYEQYF.

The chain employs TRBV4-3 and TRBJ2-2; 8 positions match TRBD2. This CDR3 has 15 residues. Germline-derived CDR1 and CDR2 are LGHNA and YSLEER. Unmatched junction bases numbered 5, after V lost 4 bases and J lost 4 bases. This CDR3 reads CASSPGLGLTGELFF. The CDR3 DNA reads TGCGCCAGCAGCCCGGGACTAGGACTCACCGGGGAGCTGTTTTTT.

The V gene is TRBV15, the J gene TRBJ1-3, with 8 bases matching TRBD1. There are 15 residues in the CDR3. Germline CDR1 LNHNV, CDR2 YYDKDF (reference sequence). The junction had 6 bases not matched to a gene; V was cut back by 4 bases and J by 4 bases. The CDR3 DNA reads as TGTGCCACCAGCATAACAGGGGGTCTCGGAAACACCATATATTTT. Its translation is CATSITGGLGNTIYF.

CDR3 protein: CASSVGGAGTVEETQYF. The CDR3 region has the DNA TGTGCCAGCAGCGTAGGGGGGGCCGGGACAGTTGAAGAGACCCAGTACTTC. The chain links TRBV9 to TRBJ2-5; D is possibly TRBD1 (7 bases). Trimming shortened V by 0 bases and J by 3 bases, and 18 bases separated the two germline ends. CDR3 size: 17 residues. Germline values: CDR1 SGDLS, CDR2 YYNGEE.

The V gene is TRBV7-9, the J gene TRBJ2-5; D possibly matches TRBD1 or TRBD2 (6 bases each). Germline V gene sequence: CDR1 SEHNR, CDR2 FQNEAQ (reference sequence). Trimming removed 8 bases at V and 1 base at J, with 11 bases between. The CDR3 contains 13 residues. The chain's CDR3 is CASEGGLQETQYF. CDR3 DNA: TGTGCCAGCGAAGGGGGGCTCCAAGAGACCCAGTACTTC.

CDR3 in amino acids: CASSQRQYLTNEKLFF. Here the CDR3 DNA reads TGCGCCAGCAGCCAAAGACAGTATTTGACTAATGAAAAACTGTTTTTT. The rearrangement links TRBV23-1 to TRBJ1-4, with a possible D match to TRBD1 (5 bases). TRBV23-1 is labeled an ORF, and its function is uncertain. The germline V and J ends were trimmed by 6 bases and 2 bases, with 16 bases remaining between them. The CDR3 consists of 16 residues.

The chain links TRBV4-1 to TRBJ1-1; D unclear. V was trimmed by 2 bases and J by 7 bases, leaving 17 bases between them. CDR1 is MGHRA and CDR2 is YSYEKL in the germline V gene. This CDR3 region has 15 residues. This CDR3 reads CASSQPSAVIDEAFF. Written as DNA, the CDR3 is TGCGCCAGCAGCCAACCTTCGGCAGTTATTGATGAAGCTTTCTTT.

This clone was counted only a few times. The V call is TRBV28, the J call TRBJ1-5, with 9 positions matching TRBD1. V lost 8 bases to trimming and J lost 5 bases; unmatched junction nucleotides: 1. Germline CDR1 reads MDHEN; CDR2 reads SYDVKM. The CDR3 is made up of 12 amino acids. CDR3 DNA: TGTGCCAGCCGGACAGGGGATCAGCCCCAGCATTTT. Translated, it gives CASRTGDQPQHF.

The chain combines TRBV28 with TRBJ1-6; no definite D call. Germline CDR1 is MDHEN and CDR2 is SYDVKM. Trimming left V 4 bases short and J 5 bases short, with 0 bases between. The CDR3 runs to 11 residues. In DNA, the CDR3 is TGTGCCAGCAGTTATAATTCACCCCTCCACTTT. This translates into CASSYNSPLHF.

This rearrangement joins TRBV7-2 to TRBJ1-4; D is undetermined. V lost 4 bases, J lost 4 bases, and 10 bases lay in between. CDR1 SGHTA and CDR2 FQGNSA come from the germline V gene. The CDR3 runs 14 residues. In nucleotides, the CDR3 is TGTGCCAGCAGCTCTGACTATCTTAATGAAAAACTGTTTTTT. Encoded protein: CASSSDYLNEKLFF.

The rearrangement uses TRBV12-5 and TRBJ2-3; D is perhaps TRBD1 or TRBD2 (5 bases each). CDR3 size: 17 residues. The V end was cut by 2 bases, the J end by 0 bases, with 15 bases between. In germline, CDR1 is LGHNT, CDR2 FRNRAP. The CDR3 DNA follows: TGTGCTAGTGGTTTGTATCCACCGGGACCCAGCACAGATACGCAGTATTTT. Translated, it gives CASGLYPPGPSTDTQYF.

The CDR3 region is CAIRRTGKNQPQHF. In DNA, the CDR3 is TGTGCCATCAGAAGGACAGGGAAAAATCAGCCCCAGCATTTT. The rearrangement uses TRBV10-3 and TRBJ1-5, with TRBD1 identical over 8 bases. There are 14 residues in the CDR3. The V gene's germline CDR1 is ENHRY and CDR2 SYGVKD. J lost 4 bases, V lost 6 bases, and 5 bases had no gene match.

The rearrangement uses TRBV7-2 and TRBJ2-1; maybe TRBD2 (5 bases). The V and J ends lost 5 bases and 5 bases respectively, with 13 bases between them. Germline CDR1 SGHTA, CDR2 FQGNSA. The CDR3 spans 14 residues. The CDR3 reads CASSQTNGNNEQFF. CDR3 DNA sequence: TGTGCCAGCAGCCAAACGAACGGGAACAATGAGCAGTTCTTC.

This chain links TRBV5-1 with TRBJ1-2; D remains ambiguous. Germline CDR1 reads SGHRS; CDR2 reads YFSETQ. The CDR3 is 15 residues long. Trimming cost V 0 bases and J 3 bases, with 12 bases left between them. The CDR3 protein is CASSLEGPSYYGYTF. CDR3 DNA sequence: TGCGCCAGCAGCTTGGAGGGTCCCAGCTACTATGGCTACACCTTC. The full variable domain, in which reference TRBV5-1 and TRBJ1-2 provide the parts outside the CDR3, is KAGVTQTPRYLIKTRGQQVTLSCSPISGHRSVSWYQQTPGQGLQFLFEYFSETQRNKGNFPGRFSGRQFSNSRSEMNVSTLELGDSALYLCASSLEGPSYYGYTFGSGTRLTVV.

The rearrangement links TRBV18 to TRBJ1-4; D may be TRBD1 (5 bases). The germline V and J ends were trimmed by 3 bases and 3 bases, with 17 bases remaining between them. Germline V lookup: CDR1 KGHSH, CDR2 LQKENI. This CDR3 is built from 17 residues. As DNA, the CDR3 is TGTGCCAGCTCACCCCTCCCAGGGATTCTGGCTAATGAAAAACTGTTTTTT. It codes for CASSPLPGILANEKLFF.

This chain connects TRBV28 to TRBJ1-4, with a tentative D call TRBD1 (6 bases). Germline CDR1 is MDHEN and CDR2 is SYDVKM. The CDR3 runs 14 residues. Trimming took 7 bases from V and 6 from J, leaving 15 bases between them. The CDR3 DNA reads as TGTGCCAGCACCGTGACAGGCGGGGATGAAAAACTGTTTTTT. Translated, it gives CASTVTGGDEKLFF.

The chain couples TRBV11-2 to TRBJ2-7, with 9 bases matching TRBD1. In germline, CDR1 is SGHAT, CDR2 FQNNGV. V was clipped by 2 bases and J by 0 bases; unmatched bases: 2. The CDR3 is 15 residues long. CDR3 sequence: CASSLIQGASYEQYF. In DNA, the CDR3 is TGTGCCAGCAGCTTAATACAGGGGGCCTCCTACGAGCAGTACTTC.

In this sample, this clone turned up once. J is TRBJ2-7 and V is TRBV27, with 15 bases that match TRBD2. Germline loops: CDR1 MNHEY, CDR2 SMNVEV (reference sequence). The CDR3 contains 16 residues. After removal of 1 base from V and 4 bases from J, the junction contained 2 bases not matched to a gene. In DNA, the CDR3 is TGTGCCAGCAGTTTATATGGGACTAGCGGGAGGTACGAGCAGTACTTC. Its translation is CASSLYGTSGRYEQYF.

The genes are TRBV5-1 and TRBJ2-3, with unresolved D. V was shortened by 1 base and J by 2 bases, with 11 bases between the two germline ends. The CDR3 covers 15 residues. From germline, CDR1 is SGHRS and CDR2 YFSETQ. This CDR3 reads CASSLTRLLTDTQYF. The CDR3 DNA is TGCGCCAGCAGCTTGACACGTCTACTCACAGATACGCAGTATTTT.

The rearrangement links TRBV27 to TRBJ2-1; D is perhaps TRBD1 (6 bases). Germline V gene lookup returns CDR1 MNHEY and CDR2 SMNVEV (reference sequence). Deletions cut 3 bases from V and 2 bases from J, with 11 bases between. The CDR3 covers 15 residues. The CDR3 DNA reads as TGTGCCAGCAGTTTGAGGCAGGGGCCCTACAATGAGCAGTTCTTC. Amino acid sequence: CASSLRQGPYNEQFF.

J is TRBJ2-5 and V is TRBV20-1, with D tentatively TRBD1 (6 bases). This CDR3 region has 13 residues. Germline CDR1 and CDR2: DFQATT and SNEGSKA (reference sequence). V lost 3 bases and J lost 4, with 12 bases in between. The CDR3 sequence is CSASVPGAETQYF. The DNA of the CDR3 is TGCAGTGCTAGTGTTCCAGGGGCAGAGACCCAGTACTTC.

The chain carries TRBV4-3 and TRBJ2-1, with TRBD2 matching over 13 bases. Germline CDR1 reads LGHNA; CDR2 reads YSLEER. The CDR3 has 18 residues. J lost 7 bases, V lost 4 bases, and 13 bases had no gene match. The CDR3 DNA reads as TGCGCCAGCAGCCCAACTTTAGGACTAGCGGGAGAATATAATGAGCAGTTCTTC. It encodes CASSPTLGLAGEYNEQFF.

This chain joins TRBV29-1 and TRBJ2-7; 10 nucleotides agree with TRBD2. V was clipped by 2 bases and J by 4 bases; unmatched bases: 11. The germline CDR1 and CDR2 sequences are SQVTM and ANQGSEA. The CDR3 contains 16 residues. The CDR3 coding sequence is TGCAGCGTTGAAAAGGCAACTAGCGGGGCCCGGTACGAGCAGTACTTC. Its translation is CSVEKATSGARYEQYF.